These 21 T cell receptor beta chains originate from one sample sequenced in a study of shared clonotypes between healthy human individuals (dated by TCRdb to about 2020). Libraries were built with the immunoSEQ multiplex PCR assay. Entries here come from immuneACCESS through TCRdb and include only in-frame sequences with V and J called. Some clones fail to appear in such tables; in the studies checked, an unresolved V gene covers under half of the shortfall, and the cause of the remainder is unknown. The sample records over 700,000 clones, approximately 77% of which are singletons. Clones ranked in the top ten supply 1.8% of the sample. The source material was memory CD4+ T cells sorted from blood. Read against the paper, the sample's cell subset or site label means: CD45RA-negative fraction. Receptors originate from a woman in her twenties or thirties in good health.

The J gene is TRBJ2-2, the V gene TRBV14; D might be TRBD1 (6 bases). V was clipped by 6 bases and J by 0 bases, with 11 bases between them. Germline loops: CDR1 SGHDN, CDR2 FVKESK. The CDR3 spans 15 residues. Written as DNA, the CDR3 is TGTGCCAGCAGACAGGGACGGTCGAACACCGGGGAGCTGTTTTTT. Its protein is CASRQGRSNTGELFF. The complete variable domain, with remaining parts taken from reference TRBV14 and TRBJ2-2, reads EAGVTQFPSHSVIEKGQTVTLRCDPISGHDNLYWYRRVMGKEIKFLLHFVKESKQDESGMPNNRFLAERTGGTYSTLKVQPAELEDSGVYFCASRQGRSNTGELFFGEGSRLTVL.

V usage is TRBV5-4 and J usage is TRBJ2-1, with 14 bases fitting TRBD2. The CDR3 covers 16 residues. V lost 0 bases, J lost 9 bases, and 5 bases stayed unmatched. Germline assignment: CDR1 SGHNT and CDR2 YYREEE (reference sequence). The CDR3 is CASSLGGLAGESEQFF. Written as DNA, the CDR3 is TGTGCCAGCAGCTTGGGGGGACTAGCGGGAGAAAGTGAGCAGTTCTTC.

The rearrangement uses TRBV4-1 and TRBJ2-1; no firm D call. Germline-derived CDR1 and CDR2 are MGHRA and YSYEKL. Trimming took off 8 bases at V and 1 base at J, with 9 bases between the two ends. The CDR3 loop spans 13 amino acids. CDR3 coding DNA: TGCGCCAGCGCGTTTCGGTCCTACAATGAGCAGTTCTTC. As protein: CASAFRSYNEQFF.

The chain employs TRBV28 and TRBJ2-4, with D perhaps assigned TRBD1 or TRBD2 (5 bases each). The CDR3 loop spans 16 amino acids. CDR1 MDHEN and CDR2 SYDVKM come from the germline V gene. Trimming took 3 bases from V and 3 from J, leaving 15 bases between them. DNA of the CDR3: TGTGCCAGCAGTTTTTCGGGGCAGGGTGGCAAAAACATTCAGTACTTC. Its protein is CASSFSGQGGKNIQYF.

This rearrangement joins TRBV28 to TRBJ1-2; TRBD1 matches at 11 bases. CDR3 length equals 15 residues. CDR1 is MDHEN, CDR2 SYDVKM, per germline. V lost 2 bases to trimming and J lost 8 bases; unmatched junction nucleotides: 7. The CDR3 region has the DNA TGTGCCAGCAGTTTACCTCCGGGACAGGGGGGCGGCTACACCTTC. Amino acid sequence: CASSLPPGQGGGYTF.

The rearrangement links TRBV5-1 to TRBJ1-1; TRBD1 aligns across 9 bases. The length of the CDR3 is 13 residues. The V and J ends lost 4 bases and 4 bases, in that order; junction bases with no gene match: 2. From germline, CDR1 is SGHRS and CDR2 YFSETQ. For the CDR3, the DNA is TGCGCCAGCAGCGCGACAGGGGGCACTGAAGCTTTCTTT. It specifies CASSATGGTEAFF.

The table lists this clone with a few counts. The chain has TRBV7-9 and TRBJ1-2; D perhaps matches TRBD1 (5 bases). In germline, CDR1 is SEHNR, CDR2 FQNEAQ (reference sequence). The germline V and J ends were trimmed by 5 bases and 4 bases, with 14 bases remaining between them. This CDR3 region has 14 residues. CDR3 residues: CASSVETEIYGYTF. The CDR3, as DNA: TGTGCCAGCAGCGTCGAGACAGAGATCTATGGCTACACCTTC.

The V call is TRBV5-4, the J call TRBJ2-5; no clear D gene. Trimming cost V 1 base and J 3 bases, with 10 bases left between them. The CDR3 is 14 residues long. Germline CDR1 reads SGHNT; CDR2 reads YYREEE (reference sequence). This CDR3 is CASSLSWAEETQYF. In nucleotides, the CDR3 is TGTGCCAGCAGCTTGTCCTGGGCAGAAGAGACCCAGTACTTC.

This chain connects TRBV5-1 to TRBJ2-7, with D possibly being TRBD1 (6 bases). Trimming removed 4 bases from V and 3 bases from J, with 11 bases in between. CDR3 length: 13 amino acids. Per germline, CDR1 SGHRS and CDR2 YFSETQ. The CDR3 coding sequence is TGCGCCAGCAGCAAAGGACAGATCTACGAGCAGTACTTC. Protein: CASSKGQIYEQYF.

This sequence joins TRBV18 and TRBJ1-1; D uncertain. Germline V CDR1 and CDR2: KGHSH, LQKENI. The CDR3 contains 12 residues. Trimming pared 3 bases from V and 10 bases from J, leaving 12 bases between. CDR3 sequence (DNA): TGTGCCAGCTCACCCCAGAGCGACGGAGCTTTCTTT. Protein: CASSPQSDGAFF.

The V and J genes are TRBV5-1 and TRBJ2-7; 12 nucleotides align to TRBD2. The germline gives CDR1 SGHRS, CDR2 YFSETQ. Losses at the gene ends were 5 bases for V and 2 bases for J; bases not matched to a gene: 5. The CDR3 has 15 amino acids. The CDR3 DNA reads TGCGCCAGCAGGGATGGACTAGCGGGGACCTACGAGCAGTACTTC. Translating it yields CASRDGLAGTYEQYF.

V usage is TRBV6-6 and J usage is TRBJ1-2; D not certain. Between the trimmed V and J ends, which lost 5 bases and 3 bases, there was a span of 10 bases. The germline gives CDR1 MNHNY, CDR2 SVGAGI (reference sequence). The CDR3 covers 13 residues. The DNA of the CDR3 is TGTGCCAGCAGTCTGGAGCCAGACTATGGCTACACCTTC. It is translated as CASSLEPDYGYTF.

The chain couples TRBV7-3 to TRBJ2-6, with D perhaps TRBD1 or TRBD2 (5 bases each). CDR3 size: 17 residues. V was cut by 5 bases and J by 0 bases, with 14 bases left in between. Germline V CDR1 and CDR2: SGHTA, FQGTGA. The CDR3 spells CASSPRAGSSGANVLTF. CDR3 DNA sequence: TGTGCCAGCAGCCCTCGTGCAGGGAGCTCTGGGGCCAACGTCCTGACTTTC.

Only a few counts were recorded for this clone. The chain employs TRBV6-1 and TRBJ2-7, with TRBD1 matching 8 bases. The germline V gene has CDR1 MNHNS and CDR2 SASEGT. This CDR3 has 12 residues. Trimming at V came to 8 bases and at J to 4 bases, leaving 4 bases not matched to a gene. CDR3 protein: CASGTGLYEQYF. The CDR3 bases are TGTGCCAGCGGGACAGGACTATACGAGCAGTACTTC.

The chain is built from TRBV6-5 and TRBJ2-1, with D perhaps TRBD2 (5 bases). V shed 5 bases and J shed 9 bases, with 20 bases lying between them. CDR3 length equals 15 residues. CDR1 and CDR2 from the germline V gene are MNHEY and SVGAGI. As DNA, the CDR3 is TGTGCCAGCAGTGTTCTGGTTGTCGGGAATCCTGAGCAGTTCTTC. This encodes CASSVLVVGNPEQFF.

The CDR3 DNA follows: TGTGCCAGCAGCGCTCCCCAGGGGACACGATGGCAGTACTTC. As protein: CASSAPQGTRWQYF. J is TRBJ2-5 and V is TRBV28; weak D call: TRBD1 (6 bases). Between the trimmed V and J ends, which lost 6 bases and 11 bases, there was a span of 22 bases. This CDR3 is built from 14 residues. The V gene's germline CDR1 is MDHEN and CDR2 SYDVKM.

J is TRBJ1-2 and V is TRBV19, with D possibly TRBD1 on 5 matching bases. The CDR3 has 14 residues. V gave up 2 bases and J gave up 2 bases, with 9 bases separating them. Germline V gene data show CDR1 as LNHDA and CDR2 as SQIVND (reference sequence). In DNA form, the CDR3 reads TGTGCCAGTAGTATAATTTCAGGGAACTATGGCTACACCTTC. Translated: CASSIISGNYGYTF.

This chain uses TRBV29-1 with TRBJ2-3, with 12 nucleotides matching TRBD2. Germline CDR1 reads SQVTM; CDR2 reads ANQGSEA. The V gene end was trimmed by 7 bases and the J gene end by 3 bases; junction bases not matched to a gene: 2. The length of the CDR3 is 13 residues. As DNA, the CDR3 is TGCAGCGGTGGACTAGCGGGGACAGATACGCAGTATTTT. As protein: CSGGLAGTDTQYF.

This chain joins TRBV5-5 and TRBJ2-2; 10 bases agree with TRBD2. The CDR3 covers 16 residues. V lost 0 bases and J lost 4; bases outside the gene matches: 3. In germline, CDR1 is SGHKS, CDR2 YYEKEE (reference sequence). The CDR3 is CASSLALAGVTGELFF. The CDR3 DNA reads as TGTGCCAGCAGCTTGGCTCTAGCGGGAGTCACCGGGGAGCTGTTTTTT.

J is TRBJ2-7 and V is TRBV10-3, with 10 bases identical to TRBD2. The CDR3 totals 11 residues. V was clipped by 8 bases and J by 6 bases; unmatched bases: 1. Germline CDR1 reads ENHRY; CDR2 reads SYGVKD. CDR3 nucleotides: TGTGCCATCGGGACTAGCGTCGAGCAGTACTTC. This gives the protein CAIGTSVEQYF.

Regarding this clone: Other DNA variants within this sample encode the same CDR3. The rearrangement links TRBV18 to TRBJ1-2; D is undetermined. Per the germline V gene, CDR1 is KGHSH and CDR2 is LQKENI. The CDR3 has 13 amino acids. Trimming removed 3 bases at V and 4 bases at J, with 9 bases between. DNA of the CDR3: TGTGCCAGCTCACCGGACCGAGCCTATGGCTACACCTTC. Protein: CASSPDRAYGYTF. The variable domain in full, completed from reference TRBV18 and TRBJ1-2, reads NAGVMQNPRHLVRRRGQEARLRCSPMKGHSHVYWYRQLPEEGLKFMVYLQKENIIDESGMPKERFSAEFPKEGPSILRIQQVVRGDSAAYFCASSPDRAYGYTFGSGTRLTVV.